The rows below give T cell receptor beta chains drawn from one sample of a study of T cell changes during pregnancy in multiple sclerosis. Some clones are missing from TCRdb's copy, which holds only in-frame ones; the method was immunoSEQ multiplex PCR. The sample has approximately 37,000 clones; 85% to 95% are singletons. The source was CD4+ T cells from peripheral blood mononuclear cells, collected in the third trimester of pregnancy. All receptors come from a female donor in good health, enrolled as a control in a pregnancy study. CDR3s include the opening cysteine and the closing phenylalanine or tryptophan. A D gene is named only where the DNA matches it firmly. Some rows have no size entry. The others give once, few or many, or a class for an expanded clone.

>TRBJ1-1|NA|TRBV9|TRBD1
TGTGCCAGCAACATACAGGGGGCAGGAACTGAAGCTTTCTTT
CASNIQGAGTEAFF
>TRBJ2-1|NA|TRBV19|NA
TGTGCCAGTAGCCGGACTAATACCTACAATGAGCAGTTCTTC
CASSRTNTYNEQFF
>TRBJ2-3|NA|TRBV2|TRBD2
TGTGCCAGCAGTACCGGGGGGTGGAGCGATACGCAGTATTTT
CASSTGGWSDTQYF
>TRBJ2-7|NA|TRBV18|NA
TGTGCCAGCTCACCAAGGGGGGACAGTAACGAGCAGTACTTC
CASSPRGDSNEQYF
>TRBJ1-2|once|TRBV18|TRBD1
TGTGCCAGCTCACCCCCGTCGACAGGGAGCTATGGCTACACCTTC
CASSPPSTGSYGYTF
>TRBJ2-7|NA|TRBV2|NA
TGTGCCAGCAGACCAAGAGTACTGATTACCTACGAGCAGTACTTC
CASRPRVLITYEQYF
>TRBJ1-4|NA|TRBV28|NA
TGTGCCAGCAGTCCCCAGGGGTGGGGAAGGCCTTCTAATGAAAAACTGTTTTTT
CASSPQGWGRPSNEKLFF
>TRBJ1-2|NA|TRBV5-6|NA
TGTGCCAGCAGCTTGGCCGCAGGGAATAGGGATGGCTACACCTTC
CASSLAAGNRDGYTF
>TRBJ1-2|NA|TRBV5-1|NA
TGCGCCAGCAGCTTGGAGGGAAAGACAGATTACTATGGCTACACCTTC
CASSLEGKTDYYGYTF
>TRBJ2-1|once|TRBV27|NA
TGTGCCAGCAGTTTAGGAGCCTACAATGAGCAGTTCTTC
CASSLGAYNEQFF
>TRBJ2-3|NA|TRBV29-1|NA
TGCAGCTCCGGGAGACAGGGTGGGAATACGCAGTATTTT
CSSGRQGGNTQYF
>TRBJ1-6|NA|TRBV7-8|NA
TGTGCCAGCAGCTCCCTCGAACAGGGATTGGGGTCACCCCTCCACTTT
CASSSLEQGLGSPLHF
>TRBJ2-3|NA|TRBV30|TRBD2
TGTGCCTGGAGTGCGGTAGCGGGGGGTGGGACGCAGTATTTT
CAWSAVAGGGTQYF
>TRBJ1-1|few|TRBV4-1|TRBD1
TGCGCCAGCAGCCAACCAGGGGGACGCCGTGAAGCTTTCTTT
CASSQPGGRREAFF
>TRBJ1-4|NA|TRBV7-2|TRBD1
TGTGCCAGCAGCTTGGGCAGGGCAGGGGGAAATGAAAAACTGTTTTTT
CASSLGRAGGNEKLFF
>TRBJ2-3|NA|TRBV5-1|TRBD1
TGCGCCAGCAGCGAGGGTTGGGACAGGTCCGTAGATACGCAGTATTTT
CASSEGWDRSVDTQYF
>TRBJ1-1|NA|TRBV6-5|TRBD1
TGTGCCAGCAGTTTTACAGGGGCGGACACTGAAGCTTTCTTT
CASSFTGADTEAFF
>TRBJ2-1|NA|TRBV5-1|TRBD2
TGCGCCAGCAGCTCGACTAGCGGGATATTAAATGAGCAGTTCTTC
CASSSTSGILNEQFF
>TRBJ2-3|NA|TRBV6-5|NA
TGTGCCAGCAGTCCCTACCTCTATTATACGCAGTATTTT
CASSPYLYYTQYF
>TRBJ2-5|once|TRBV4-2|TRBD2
TGTGCCAGCAGCCAGGGTAGACTAGCGCGGGAGGTAACGGCCCAGTACTTC
CASSQGRLAREVTAQYF
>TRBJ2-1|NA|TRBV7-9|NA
TGTGCCAGCAGCCCGCTAGCGACTAGCTCCTACAATGAGCAGTTCTTC
CASSPLATSSYNEQFF
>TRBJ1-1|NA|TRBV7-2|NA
TGTGCCAGCAGAAGACAGATGAACACTGAAGCTTTCTTT
CASRRQMNTEAFF
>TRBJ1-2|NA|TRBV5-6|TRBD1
TGTGCCAGCAACTTGGACAGGAAATATGGCTACACCTTC
CASNLDRKYGYTF